The 5 T cell receptor beta chains below were found in one sample sequenced in a study of blood T cell repertoires in COVID-19. TCRdb keeps only in-frame clones here, not all; method: immunoSEQ multiplex PCR. The sample consists of about 190,000 clones, 70% to 85% of them appearing once. The sequencing input was peripheral blood. The receptors shown here come from a man aged 50-60 years who had recovered from COVID-19.

The chain carries TRBV19 and TRBJ1-5; D possibly corresponds to TRBD1 (5 bases). The V end lost 5 bases, the J end lost 2 bases, and 16 bases lay between the germline ends. This CDR3 has 16 amino acids. Germline V CDR1 and CDR2: LNHDA, SQIVND (reference sequence). CDR3 protein: CASSPTPSRGNQPQHF. In DNA form, the CDR3 reads TGTGCCAGTAGTCCAACTCCGAGCAGGGGCAATCAGCCCCAGCATTTT. The whole variable domain, remainder taken from reference TRBV19 and TRBJ1-5, is DGGITQSPKYLFRKEGQNVTLSCEQNLNHDAMYWYRQDPGQGLRLIYYSQIVNDFQKGDIAEGYSVSREKKESFPLTVTSAQKNPTAFYLCASSPTPSRGNQPQHFGDGTRLSIL.

This clone has just a few counts. V gene TRBV5-8 combines with J gene TRBJ2-7; TRBD1 agrees at 7 bases. V lost 0 bases, J lost 3 bases, and 3 bases stayed unmatched. CDR3 length equals 14 residues. Germline V gene lookup returns CDR1 SGHTS and CDR2 YDEGEE. CDR3 DNA: TGTGCCAGCAGCTTGGGCCAGGGGGACTACGAGCAGTACTTC. This encodes CASSLGQGDYEQYF.

The chain carries TRBV30 and TRBJ1-6; D not certain. Trimming pared 3 bases from V and 0 bases from J, leaving 9 bases between. This CDR3 is built from 15 residues. From germline, CDR1 is GTSNPN and CDR2 SVGIG (reference sequence). The CDR3 nucleotides are TGTGCCTGGAGATCACCGAGCTCCTATAATTCACCCCTCCACTTT. This gives the protein CAWRSPSSYNSPLHF.

The CDR3 loop is CASSGTSGGYEQYF. As DNA, the CDR3 is TGTGCCAGCAGCGGGACTAGCGGAGGTTACGAGCAGTACTTC. The chain is built from TRBV27 and TRBJ2-7; 11 bases are shared with TRBD2. The V gene's germline CDR1 is MNHEY and CDR2 SMNVEV (reference sequence). There are 14 residues in the CDR3. J gave up 4 bases and V 6 bases, and 5 bases lay outside the gene matches.

CDR3 residues: CASRLPSIAGDTGELFF. The CDR3 nucleotides are TGTGCCAGCAGGCTACCTAGTATCGCGGGAGACACCGGGGAGCTGTTTTTT. V gene TRBV28 combines with J gene TRBJ2-2, with 7 bases identical to TRBD2. Losses at the gene ends were 6 bases for V and 3 bases for J; bases not matched to a gene: 13. The CDR3 extends over 17 amino acids. Germline CDR1 MDHEN, CDR2 SYDVKM.